These 7 T cell receptor beta chains originate from one sample sequenced in a study of low-dose radiotherapy and immunotherapy resistance in tumors. Both TCRalpha and TCRbeta chains were reverse transcribed with V-gene-specific primers. Amplification, which lasted 15 to 20 PCR cycles, used a constant-region primer and V-primer adapter to amplify TCRs. TCRdb fed the reads into MiXCR, producing one record per CDR3 protein. The sample holds some 100,000 distinct CDR3 sequences, 20% to 25% seen once. The time point: after trial treatment. As to treatment: LDRT plus nivolumab, ipilimumab, low-dose cyclophosphamide and aspirin (RACIN trial). The material was PBMCs, obtained after low-dose radiotherapy plus immunotherapy. Source of these receptors: a female donor with ovarian cancer.

At least ten counts were recorded for this clonotype. The chain employs TRBV29-1 and TRBJ2-1; 12 bases match TRBD2. The V gene's germline CDR1 is SQVTM and CDR2 ANQGSEA. Unmatched junction bases numbered 15, after V lost 6 bases and J lost 6 bases. CDR3 length: 17 amino acids. The CDR3 loop is CSVTGTSGFLSLNEQFF. CDR3 DNA: TGCAGCGTGACCGGGACTAGCGGGTTTCTGAGCCTCAATGAGCAGTTCTTC.

As regards this clonotype: It may be a read error: a sequence one base away is much more abundant. The genes are TRBV6-1 and TRBJ2-2; D not certain. There are 15 residues in the CDR3. Trimming removed 3 bases at V and 6 bases at J, with 14 bases between. CDR1 and CDR2 (germline): MNHNS, SASEGT. Written as DNA, the CDR3 is TGTGCCAGCAGTGAGTCCGGTTTTCGTGCCGGGGAGCTGTTTTTT. This translates into CASSESGFRAGELFF.

This clonotype was found many times. The chain recombines TRBV24-1 with TRBJ2-5; maybe TRBD2 (5 bases). The length of the CDR3 is 17 residues. The V end lost 1 base, the J end lost 4 bases, and 18 bases lay between the germline ends. Germline V gene data show CDR1 as KGHDR and CDR2 as SFDVKD. The CDR3 DNA is TGTGCCACCAGTGATTTAGGACCGCCGGGATTGGGAGAGACCCAGTACTTC. Its translation: CATSDLGPPGLGETQYF.

The sample holds a few counts of this clonotype. The genes are TRBV20-1 and TRBJ2-3, with D perhaps TRBD2 (5 bases). The CDR3 has 14 residues. V dropped 5 bases and J dropped 0 bases, with 12 bases sitting between them. Looked up from germline, CDR1 is DFQATT and CDR2 is SNEGSKA (reference sequence). The CDR3 coding sequence is TGCAGTGCTGAAGACTACCGCAGCACAGATACGCAGTATTTT. This codes for CSAEDYRSTDTQYF.

This clonotype has ten or more counts. The gene calls are TRBV20-1 and TRBJ2-2; 10 bases are a match to TRBD2. The CDR3 runs 16 residues. Unmatched junction bases numbered 5, after V lost 0 bases and J lost 4 bases. Germline loops: CDR1 DFQATT, CDR2 SNEGSKA (reference sequence). Written as DNA, the CDR3 is TGCAGTGCTAGAGATCGGCTAGCGGGAGTCACCGGGGAGCTGTTTTTT. Its protein product is CSARDRLAGVTGELFF.

This clonotype was seen ten or more times. The chain has TRBV5-1 and TRBJ2-3, with D perhaps TRBD2 (7 bases). Germline loops: CDR1 SGHRS, CDR2 YFSETQ. The CDR3 has 15 residues. Trimming removed 5 bases from V and 6 bases from J, with 19 bases in between. CDR3 amino acids: CASSGGGPLSDTQYF. The CDR3 nucleotides are TGCGCCAGCAGTGGGGGGGGCCCCTTGTCGGATACGCAGTATTTT.

A note on this clonotype: The germline gene is not matched at one end of the junction; a read error may be the cause. The chain employs TRBV20-1 and TRBJ2-7; 8 nucleotides match TRBD2. The CDR3 sequence is 15 residues long. Germline CDR1 and CDR2: DFQATT and SNEGSKA (reference sequence). In DNA form, the CDR3 reads TGCAGAGCTAGTTCCGGGAGGGCAGATTCCTACGAGCAGTACTTC. Amino acids: CRASSGRADSYEQYF.